This TCR beta chain came from a study of shared clonotypes between healthy human individuals. The repertoire was sequenced with immunoSEQ multiplex PCR; TCRdb's copy has only in-frame clones and lacks some. The sample has under 2.5 million clones, under 95% seen once; the top ten hold 0.37%. The CDR3 has 15 amino acids. Germline V CDR1 and CDR2: LGHNA, YSLEER. V shed 3 bases, J shed 0 bases, and the junction held 2 bases outside the gene matches. Sequencing was carried out using naive CD4+ T cells from PBMCs. The subset denotes: CD45RA+ positively selected. The chain is built from TRBV4-3 and TRBJ2-7; TRBD2 matches 10 bases. The TCR sequence derives from a man between 18 and 35 years old in good health. Some clones in this sample may be carry-over from other donors' samples. CDR3: CASSQTSGPSYEQYF. The DNA for the CDR3 is TGCGCCAGCAGCCAGACTAGCGGGCCCTCCTACGAGCAGTACTTC.